This T cell receptor (beta chain) was recorded in a study of blood T cell repertoires in COVID-19 (dated by TCRdb to 2018 to 2020). Study-level background: Collaborator samples came from the United States, Italy and Spain and covered acute and convalescent phases of COVID-19. Samples came from the ongoing ImmuneRACE study (first 160 participants) plus 1,254 subjects from 6 global collaborators. The repertoires were made available in a free public database intended to serve as a resource for research on the immune response to SARS-CoV-2. Where available, HLA class I and class II types were obtained from metadata supplied by the sample provider rather than from assay-based typing. The material from the prospective study consisted of cDNA or gDNA derived from T cells, B-cell-depleted T cells, or PBMCs. Nearly every sample came with metadata listing a de-identified subject ID, COVID-19 status, age in years and sex. The dataset comprised deeply sampled blood TCRbeta repertoires from subjects exposed to, actively infected with, or recovered from COVID-19. Results and caveats for the whole study, not just this receptor: How much clinical and demographic metadata was included differed by source and by participant, and the metadata was provided uncurated.

At the junction V is shortened by 6 bases and J by 5 bases; bases outside the gene matches: 8. The germline V gene (reference sequence) gives CDR1 as MNHEY and CDR2 as SMNVEV. The CDR3, cysteine through phenylalanine, is 14 amino acids long. The kept DNA is CDR3 alone, 42 bases in frame from the first base. The immunoSEQ Assay, a bias-controlled multiplex PCR, was used to amplify TCRbeta CDR3 regions from genomic DNA. As for the original processing: The number of nucleated cells in each sample was estimated by amplification of reference gene primers within the assay. To quantify the absolute abundance of each unique TCRbeta CDR3 rearrangement, sequence reads were collapsed and filtered. For each sample, productive Simpson clonality was calculated as the square root of Simpson's diversity index across productive rearrangements. This immuneACCESS table, as held by TCRdb, lists in-frame sequences with V and J called but not all clones. Of the missing ones, under half trace to an unresolved V gene in checked studies; the others have no known cause. For V, J and clone size, that table is used; D and trimming come from the DNA. For this sample the table gives roughly 170,000 clones, of which approximately 80% were detected only once. Approximately 12% of the sample belongs to the ten largest clones.

As concerns this clone: Its antigen is unknown. No much larger clone exists at a distance of one base, and base qualities are not known.

Participants in the prospective study were enrolled through a virtual design, were aged roughly 18 to 90 years, and lived in 24 United States geographic areas. To assign participants to cohorts, the prospective study relied on clinical history that participants themselves reported in a screening survey and a study questionnaire. Recovered participants in ImmuneRACE Cohort 3 were defined by two consecutive negative NP/OP PCR tests, clearance by a healthcare professional, or resolution of symptoms. In the prospective study, whole blood, serum and a nasopharyngeal or oropharyngeal swab were collected from each participant by mobile phlebotomists. Additional blood draws and questionnaires over an approximately 2-month period could optionally be provided by prospective study participants. Blood samples from the prospective study were shipped frozen or at room temperature prior to DNA extraction.

This TCR derives from a man aged 45 to 65 who had recovered from COVID-19. Rearrangement joined TRBV27 to TRBJ2-3, and TRBD1 matches 7 of the central bases. The sequencing sample was made of PBMCs or T cells enriched from blood (not recorded which). The sequence in DNA is TGTGCCAGCAGCTCTTCAGGGGGTCGAGATACGCAGTATTTT. This gives the protein CASSSSGGRDTQYF.